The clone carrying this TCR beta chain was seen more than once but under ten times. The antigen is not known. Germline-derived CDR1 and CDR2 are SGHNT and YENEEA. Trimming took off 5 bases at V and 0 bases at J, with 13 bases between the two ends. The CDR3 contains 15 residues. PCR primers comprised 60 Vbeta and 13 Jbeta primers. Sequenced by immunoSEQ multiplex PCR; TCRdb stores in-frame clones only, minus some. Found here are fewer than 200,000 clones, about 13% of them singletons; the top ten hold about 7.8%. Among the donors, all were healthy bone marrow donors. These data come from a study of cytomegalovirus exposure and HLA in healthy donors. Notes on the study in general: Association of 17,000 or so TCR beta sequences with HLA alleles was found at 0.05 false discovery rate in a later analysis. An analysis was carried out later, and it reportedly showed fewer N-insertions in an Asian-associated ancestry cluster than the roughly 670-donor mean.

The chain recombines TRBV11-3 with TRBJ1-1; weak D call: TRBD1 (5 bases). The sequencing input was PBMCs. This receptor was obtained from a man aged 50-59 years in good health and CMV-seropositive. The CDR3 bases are TGTGCCAGCAGCGCCTGGATGACAGTGAACACTGAAGCTTTCTTT. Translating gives CASSAWMTVNTEAFF.